This record covers a single T cell receptor beta chain. Its matching antigen is unknown. The data were taken from a study of cytomegalovirus exposure and HLA in healthy donors. Whole-study context: A subsequent analysis stated that the 120 or so validation repertoires were run on the same platform as the roughly 670 first-cohort repertoires. Study observations and caveats: According to reports, the classifier identified cytomegalovirus status with high specificity and sensitivity. In a later analysis, first-cohort TCR clusters were found to tend to co-occur in the 100 to 150 validation repertoires. Across donors, most TCRs were seen rarely, yet some public ones were widespread.

Method: immunoSEQ multiplex PCR; TCRdb's copy keeps in-frame clones and lacks some. The sample lists approximately 110,000 clones, 85% to 95% occurring once. Sequenced sample: PBMCs. The TCR comes from a woman between 18 and 29 years old in good health and CMV-seronegative.

CDR3 bases: TGTGCCAGCAGCTTACTAGCCCCATCTCAGAACACTGAAGCTTTCTTT. It translates to CASSLLAPSQNTEAFF. The rearrangement uses TRBV7-3 and TRBJ1-1; no clear D gene. The CDR3 totals 16 residues. Trimming pared 2 bases from V and 1 base from J, leaving 14 bases between. The V gene's germline CDR1 is SGHTA and CDR2 FQGTGA.